The table lists the clone carrying this T cell receptor (beta chain) with a few counts. Its antigen is as yet unknown. The data derive from a study of identical twins. Points from the study as a whole: Out-of-frame beta sequences exhibited a weaker degree of excess twin sharing.

The CDR3 contains 16 residues. Trimming pared 5 bases from V and 8 bases from J, leaving 22 bases between. TCRdb passed the 5' RACE reads through MiXCR, listing each CDR3 protein once. The sample lists 410,000 or so distinct CDR3 sequences; approximately 17% were seen once. The chain recombines TRBV12-3 or TRBV12-4 with TRBJ2-4; D possibly matches TRBD1 or TRBD2 (5 bases each). This clonotype was obtained from a man aged 45-60 years in good health. The sequencing input was naive T cells sorted from blood. Written as DNA, the CDR3 is TGTGCCAGCAGTCCAACCCTAGTGGTGATGGGGGACATTCAGTACTTC. Its translation: CASSPTLVVMGDIQYF.